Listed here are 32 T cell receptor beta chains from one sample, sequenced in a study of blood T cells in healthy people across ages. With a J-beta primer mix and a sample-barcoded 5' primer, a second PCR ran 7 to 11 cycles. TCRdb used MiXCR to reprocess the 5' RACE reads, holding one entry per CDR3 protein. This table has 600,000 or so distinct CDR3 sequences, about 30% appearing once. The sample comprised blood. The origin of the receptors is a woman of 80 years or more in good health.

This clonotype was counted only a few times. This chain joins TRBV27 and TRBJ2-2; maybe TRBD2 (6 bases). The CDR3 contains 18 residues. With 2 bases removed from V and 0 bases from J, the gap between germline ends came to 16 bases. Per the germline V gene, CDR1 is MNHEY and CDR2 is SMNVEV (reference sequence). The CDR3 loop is CASSLLPPGLTNTGELFF. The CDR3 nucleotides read TGTGCCAGCAGTTTACTCCCCCCGGGACTCACGAACACCGGGGAGCTGTTTTTT.

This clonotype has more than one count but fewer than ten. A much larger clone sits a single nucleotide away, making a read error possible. The CDR3 bases are TGCAGCACTTCGTCAGGGGCGAATGAGCAGTACTTC. This sequence encodes CSTSSGANEQYF. J is TRBJ2-7 and V is TRBV29-1; TRBD1 is a possible D gene (6 bases). The V gene's germline CDR1 is SQVTM and CDR2 ANQGSEA. Trimming cost V 8 bases and J 7 bases, with 18 bases left between them. The CDR3 covers 12 residues.

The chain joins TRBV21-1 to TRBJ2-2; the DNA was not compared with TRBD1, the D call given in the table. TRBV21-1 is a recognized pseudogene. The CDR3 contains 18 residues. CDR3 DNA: TGTGCCAGCAGCCAACTCTCGCGGGGGACAGAGACCACCGGGGAGCTGTTTTTT. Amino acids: CASSQLSRGTETTGELFF.

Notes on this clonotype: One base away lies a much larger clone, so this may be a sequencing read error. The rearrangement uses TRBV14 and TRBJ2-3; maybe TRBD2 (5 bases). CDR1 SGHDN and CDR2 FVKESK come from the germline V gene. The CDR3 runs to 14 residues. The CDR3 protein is CASTPGGGLNTQDF. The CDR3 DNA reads TGTGCCAGCACCCCCGGTGGAGGCCTCAATACGCAGGATTTT.

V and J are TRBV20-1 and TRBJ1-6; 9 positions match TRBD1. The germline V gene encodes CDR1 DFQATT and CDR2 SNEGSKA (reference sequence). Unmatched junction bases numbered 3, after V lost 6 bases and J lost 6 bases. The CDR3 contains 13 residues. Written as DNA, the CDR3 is TGCAGTGCCTGGACAGGGGTTAATTCACCCCTCCACTTT. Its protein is CSAWTGVNSPLHF.

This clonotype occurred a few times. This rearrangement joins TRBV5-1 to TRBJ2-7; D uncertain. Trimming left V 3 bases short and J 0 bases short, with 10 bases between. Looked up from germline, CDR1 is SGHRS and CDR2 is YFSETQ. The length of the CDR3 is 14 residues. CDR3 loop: CASSSYGLSYEQYF. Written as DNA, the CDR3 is TGCGCCAGCAGCTCTTACGGCCTCTCCTACGAGCAGTACTTC.

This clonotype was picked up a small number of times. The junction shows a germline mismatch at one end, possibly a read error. CDR3 in amino acids: CANSLESSKQYF. The CDR3 nucleotides read TGTGCCAACAGCTTAGAGAGCAGCAAGCAGTACTTC. The chain links TRBV7-9 to TRBJ2-5; D unclear. Germline values: CDR1 SEHNR, CDR2 FQNEAQ (reference sequence). The CDR3 spans 12 residues.

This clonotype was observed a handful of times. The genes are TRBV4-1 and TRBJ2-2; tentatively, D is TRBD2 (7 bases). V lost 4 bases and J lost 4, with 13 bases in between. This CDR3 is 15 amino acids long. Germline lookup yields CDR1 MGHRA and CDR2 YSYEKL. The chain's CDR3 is CASSPGGSTTGELFF. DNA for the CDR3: TGCGCCAGCAGCCCGGGGGGCTCAACCACCGGGGAGCTGTTTTTT.

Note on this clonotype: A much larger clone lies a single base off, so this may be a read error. CDR3 in amino acids: CSGENRGDTQYF. The CDR3 DNA reads as TGCAGCGGAGAAAACAGGGGGGATACGCAGTATTTT. The chain combines TRBV29-1 with TRBJ2-3; 8 positions agree with TRBD1. Germline CDR1 SQVTM, CDR2 ANQGSEA. V lost 7 bases to trimming and J lost 6 bases; unmatched junction nucleotides: 6. There are 12 residues in the CDR3.

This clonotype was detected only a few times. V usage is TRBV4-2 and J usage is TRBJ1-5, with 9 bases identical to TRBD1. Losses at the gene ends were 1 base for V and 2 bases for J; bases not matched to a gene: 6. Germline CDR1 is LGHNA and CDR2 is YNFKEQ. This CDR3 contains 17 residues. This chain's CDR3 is CASSQAPTGGGNQPQHF. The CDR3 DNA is TGTGCCAGCAGCCAAGCCCCGACAGGGGGAGGCAATCAGCCCCAGCATTTT.

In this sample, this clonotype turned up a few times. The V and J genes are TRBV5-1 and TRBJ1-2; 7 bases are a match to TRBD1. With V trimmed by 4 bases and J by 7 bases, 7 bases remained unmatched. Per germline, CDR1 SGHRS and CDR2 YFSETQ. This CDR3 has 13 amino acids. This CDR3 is CASSRGRDSGYTF. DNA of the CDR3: TGCGCCAGCAGCCGCGGTCGGGACAGTGGCTACACCTTC.

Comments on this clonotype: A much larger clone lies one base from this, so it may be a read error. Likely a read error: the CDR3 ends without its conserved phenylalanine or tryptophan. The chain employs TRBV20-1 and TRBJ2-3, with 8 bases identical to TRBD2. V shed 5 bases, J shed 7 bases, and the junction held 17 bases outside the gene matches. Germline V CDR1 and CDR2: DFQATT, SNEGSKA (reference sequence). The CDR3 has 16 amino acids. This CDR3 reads CSAQSGSAGDVNTQYL. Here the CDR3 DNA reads TGCAGTGCTCAATCCGGTTCAGCGGGGGACGTAAATACGCAGTATTTG.

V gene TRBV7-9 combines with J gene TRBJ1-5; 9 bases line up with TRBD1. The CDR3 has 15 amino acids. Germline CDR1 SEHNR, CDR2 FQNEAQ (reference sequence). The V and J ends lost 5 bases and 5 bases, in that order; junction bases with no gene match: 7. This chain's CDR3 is CASSGYGTGHQPQHF. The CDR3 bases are TGTGCCAGCAGCGGATATGGGACAGGGCATCAGCCCCAGCATTTT.

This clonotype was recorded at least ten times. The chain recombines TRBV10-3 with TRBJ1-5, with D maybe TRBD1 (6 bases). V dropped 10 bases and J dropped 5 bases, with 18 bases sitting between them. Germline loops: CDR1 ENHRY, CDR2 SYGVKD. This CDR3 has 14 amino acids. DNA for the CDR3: TGTGCCAGCGCCCGGACAGCCGGCGATCAGCCCCAGCATTTT. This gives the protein CASARTAGDQPQHF.

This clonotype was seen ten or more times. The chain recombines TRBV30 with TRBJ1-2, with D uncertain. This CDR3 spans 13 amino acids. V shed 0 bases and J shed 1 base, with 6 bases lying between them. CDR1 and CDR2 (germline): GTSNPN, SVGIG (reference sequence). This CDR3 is CAWSVIVNYGYTF. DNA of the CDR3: TGTGCCTGGAGTGTCATAGTTAACTATGGCTACACCTTC.

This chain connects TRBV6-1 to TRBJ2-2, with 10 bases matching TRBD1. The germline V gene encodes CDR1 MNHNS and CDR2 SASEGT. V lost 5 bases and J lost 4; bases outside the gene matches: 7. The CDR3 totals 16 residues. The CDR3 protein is CASSFWTGGGTGELFF. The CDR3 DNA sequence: TGTGCCAGCAGTTTTTGGACAGGGGGTGGCACCGGGGAGCTGTTTTTT.

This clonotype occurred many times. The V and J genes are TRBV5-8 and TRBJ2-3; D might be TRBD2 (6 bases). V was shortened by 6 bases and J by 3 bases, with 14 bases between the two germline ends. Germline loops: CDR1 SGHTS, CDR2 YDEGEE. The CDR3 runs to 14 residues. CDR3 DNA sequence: TGTGCCAGCACCCAGGCGGGGCGAACAGATACGCAGTATTTT. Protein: CASTQAGRTDTQYF.

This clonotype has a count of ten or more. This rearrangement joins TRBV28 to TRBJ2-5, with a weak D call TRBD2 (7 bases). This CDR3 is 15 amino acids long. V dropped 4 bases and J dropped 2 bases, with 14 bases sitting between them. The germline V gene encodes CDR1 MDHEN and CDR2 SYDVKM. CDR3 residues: CASSSQQGGQETQYF. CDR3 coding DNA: TGTGCCAGCAGTTCCCAACAGGGAGGGCAAGAGACCCAGTACTTC.

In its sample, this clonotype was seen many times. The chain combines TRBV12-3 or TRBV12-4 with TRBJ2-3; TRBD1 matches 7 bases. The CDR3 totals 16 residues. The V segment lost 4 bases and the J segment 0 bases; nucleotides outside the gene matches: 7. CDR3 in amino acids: CASSSRTGPSTDTQYF. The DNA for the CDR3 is TGTGCCAGCAGTTCTCGGACAGGCCCCAGCACAGATACGCAGTATTTT.

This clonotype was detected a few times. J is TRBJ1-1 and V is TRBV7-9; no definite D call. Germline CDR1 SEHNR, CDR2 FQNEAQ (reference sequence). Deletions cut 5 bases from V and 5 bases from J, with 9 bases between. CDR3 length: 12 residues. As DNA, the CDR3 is TGTGCCAGCAGCCCAGGTCAGACTGAAGCTTTCTTT. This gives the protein CASSPGQTEAFF.

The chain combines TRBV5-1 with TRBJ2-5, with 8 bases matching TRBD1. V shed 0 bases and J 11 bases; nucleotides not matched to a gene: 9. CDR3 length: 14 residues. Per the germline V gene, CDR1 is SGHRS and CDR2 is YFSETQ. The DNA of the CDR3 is TGCGCCAGCAGCTTGGTGGGACAGGCGTACGGGCAGTACTTC. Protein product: CASSLVGQAYGQYF.

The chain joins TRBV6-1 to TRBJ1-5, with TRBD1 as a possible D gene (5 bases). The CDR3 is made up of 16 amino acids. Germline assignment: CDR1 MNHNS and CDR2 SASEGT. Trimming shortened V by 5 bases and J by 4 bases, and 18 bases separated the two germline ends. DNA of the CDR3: TGTGCCAGCAGTCCGGTTCGGGGGTCTATGAATCAGCCCCAGCATTTT. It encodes CASSPVRGSMNQPQHF.

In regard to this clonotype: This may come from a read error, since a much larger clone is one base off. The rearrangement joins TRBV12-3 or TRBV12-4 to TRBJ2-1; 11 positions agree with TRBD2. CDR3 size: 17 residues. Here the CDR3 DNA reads TGTACCAGCAGTTTAGTTAGCGGGGGGGGATCCTACAATGAGCAGTTCTTC. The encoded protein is CTSSLVSGGGSYNEQFF.

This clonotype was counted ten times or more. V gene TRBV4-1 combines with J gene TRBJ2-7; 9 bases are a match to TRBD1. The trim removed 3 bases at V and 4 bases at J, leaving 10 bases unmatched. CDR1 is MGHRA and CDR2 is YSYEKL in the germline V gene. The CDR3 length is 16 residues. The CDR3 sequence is CASSQVSGTGKYEQYF. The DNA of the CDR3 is TGCGCCAGCAGCCAGGTCTCCGGGACAGGGAAATACGAGCAGTACTTC.

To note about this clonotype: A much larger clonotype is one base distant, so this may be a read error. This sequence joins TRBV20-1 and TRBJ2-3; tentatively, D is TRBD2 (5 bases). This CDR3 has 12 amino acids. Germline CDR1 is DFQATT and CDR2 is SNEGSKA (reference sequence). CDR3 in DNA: TGCAGTACTAGAGAACTCCGGGATACGCAGTATTTT. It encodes CSTRELRDTQYF.

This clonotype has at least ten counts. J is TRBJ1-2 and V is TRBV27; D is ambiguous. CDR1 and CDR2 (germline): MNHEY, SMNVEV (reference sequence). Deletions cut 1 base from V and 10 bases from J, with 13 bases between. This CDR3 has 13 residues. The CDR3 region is CASSLWGGRNYTF. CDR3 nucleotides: TGTGCCAGCAGTTTATGGGGAGGGCGGAACTACACCTTC.

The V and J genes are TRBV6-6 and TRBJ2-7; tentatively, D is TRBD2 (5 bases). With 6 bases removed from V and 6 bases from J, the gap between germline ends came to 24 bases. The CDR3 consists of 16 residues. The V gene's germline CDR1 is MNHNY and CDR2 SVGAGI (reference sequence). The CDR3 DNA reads TGTGCCAGCAGCCCCGGGAAGGACCTCCTCCCCTGCGAGCAGTACTTC. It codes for CASSPGKDLLPCEQYF.

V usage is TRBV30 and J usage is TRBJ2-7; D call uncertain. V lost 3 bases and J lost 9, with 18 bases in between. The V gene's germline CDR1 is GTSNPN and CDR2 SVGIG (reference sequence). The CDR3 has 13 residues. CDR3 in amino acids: CAWRGPATGGQYF. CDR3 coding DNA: TGTGCCTGGAGAGGTCCAGCGACTGGCGGGCAGTACTTC.

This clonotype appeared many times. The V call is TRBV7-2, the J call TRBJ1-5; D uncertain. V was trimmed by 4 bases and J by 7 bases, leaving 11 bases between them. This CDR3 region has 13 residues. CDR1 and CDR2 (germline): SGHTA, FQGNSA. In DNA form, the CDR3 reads TGTGCCAGCAGCTCCCGTGGAGGCCAGCCCCAGCATTTT. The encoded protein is CASSSRGGQPQHF.

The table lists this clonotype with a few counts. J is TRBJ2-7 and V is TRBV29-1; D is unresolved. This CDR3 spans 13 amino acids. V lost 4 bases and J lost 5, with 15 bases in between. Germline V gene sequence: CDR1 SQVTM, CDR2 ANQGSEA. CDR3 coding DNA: TGCAGCGTTGGGGGTCCAACAACGGACGAGCAGTACTTC. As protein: CSVGGPTTDEQYF.

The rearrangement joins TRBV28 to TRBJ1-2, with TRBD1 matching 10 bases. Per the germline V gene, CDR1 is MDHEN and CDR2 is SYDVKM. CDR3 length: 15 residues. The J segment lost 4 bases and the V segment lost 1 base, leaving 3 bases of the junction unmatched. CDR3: CASSLFDRGRYGYTF. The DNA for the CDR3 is TGTGCCAGCAGTTTATTTGACAGGGGGCGCTATGGCTACACCTTC.

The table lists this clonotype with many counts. CDR3 loop: CASSPYGGNQPQHF. Written as DNA, the CDR3 is TGTGCCAGCAGCCCGTACGGGGGTAATCAGCCCCAGCATTTT. J is TRBJ1-5 and V is TRBV27; D is possibly TRBD1 (5 bases). The CDR3 totals 14 residues. The germline V gene has CDR1 MNHEY and CDR2 SMNVEV (reference sequence). The V end lost 6 bases, the J end lost 4 bases, and 13 bases lay between the germline ends.